The sequence of this T cell receptor beta chain was determined in a study of blood T cell repertoires in COVID-19. Study background: Acute and convalescent COVID-19 samples came from the United States, Italy and Spain. From T cells, B-cell-depleted T cells, or PBMCs came the material, which was cDNA or gDNA.

In the study's own analysis: Reference gene primer amplification gave nucleated cell count estimates. Clones were sequenced by immunoSEQ multiplex PCR, and TCRdb holds only the in-frame ones, with some missing. From that table come the V and J calls and clone size; the DNA was used to work out D and trimming. In the table there are approximately 130,000 clones, 75% to 90% of which are singletons. V trimming: 7 bases; J trimming: 0 bases; junction bases outside the gene matches: 21. Germline V gives CDR1 SGDLS, CDR2 YYNGEE. The CDR3 covers 21 residues. The sample comprised peripheral blood. The sequence was collected from a human donor in a cohort sampled during active COVID-19. This chain joins TRBV9 and TRBJ2-6; 8 nucleotides align to TRBD1. The CDR3 DNA sequence: TGTGCCAGCCAAAGACCCAAAAAGGGACAGGAATATTCCTCTGGGGCCAACGTCCTGACTTTC. Translating gives CASQRPKKGQEYSSGANVLTF.